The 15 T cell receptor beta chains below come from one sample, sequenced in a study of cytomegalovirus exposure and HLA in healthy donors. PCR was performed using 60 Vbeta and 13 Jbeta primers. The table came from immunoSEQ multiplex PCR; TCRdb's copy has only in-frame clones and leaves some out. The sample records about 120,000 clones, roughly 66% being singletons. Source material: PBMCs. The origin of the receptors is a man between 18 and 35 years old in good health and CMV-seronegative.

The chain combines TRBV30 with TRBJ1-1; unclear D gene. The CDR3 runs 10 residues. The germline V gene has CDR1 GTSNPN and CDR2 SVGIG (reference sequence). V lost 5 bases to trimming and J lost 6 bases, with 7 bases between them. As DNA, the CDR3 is TGTGCCTGGTCGGAGCCTGAAGCTTTCTTT. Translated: CAWSEPEAFF. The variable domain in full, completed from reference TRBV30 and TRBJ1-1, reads SQTIHQWPATLVQPVGSPLSLECTVEGTSNPNLYWYRQAAGRGLQLLFYSVGIGQISSEVPQNLSASRPQDRQFILSSKKLLLSDSGFYLCAWSEPEAFFGQGTRLTVV.

CDR3 in DNA: TGTGCCAGCAGCTTCGTGGGGGACAGGGATCAGCCCCAGCATTTT. Protein sequence: CASSFVGDRDQPQHF. The chain is built from TRBV7-9 and TRBJ1-5, with 9 bases matching TRBD1. Trimming took 3 bases from V and 5 from J; bases not matched to a gene: 5. The germline gives CDR1 SEHNR, CDR2 FQNEAQ (reference sequence). The CDR3 spans 15 residues.

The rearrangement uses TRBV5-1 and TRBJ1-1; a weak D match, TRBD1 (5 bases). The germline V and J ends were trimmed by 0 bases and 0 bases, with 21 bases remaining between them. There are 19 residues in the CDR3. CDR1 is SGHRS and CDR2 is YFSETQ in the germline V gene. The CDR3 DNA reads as TGCGCCAGCAGCTTGGGTTCAAGGGGCCATGGATATATGAACACTGAAGCTTTCTTT. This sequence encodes CASSLGSRGHGYMNTEAFF. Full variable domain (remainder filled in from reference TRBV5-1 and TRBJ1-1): KAGVTQTPRYLIKTRGQQVTLSCSPISGHRSVSWYQQTPGQGLQFLFEYFSETQRNKGNFPGRFSGRQFSNSRSEMNVSTLELGDSALYLCASSLGSRGHGYMNTEAFFGQGTRLTVV.

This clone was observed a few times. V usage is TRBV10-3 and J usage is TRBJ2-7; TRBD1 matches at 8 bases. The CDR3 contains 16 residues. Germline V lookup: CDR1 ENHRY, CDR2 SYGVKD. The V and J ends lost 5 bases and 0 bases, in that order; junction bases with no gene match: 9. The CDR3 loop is CAISTTTGTGSYEQYF. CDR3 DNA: TGTGCCATCAGTACTACAACCGGGACAGGCTCCTACGAGCAGTACTTC.

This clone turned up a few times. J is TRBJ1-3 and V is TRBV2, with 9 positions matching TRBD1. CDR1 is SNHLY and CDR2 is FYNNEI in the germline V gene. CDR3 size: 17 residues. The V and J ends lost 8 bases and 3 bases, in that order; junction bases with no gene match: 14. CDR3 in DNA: TGTGCCAGCCGGGAAGAACCGGGACAGGGATTTGGAAACACCATATATTTT. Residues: CASREEPGQGFGNTIYF.

As DNA, the CDR3 is TGTGCCTGGAGTCCCCAGGACTTCCTCTCCTACAATGAGCAGTTCTTC. This encodes CAWSPQDFLSYNEQFF. The chain is built from TRBV30 and TRBJ2-1; D might be TRBD2 (5 bases). The CDR3 covers 16 residues. In germline, CDR1 is GTSNPN, CDR2 SVGIG (reference sequence). The V gene lost 2 bases and the J gene lost 0 bases, with 14 bases spanning the gap.

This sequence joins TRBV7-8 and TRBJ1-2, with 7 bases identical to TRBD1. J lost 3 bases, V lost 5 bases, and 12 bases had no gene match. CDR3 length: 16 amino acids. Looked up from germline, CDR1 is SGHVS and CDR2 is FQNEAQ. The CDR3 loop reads CASSVSIGQDDYGYTF. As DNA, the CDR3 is TGTGCCAGCAGCGTATCCATCGGACAGGACGACTATGGCTACACCTTC.

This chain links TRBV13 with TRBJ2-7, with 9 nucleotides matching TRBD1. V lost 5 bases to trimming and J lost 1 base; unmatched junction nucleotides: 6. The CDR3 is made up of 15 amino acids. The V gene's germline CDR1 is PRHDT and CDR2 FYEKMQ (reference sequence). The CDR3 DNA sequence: TGTGCCAGCAGCACACGACAGGGGGATTCCTACGAGCAGTACTTC. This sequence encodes CASSTRQGDSYEQYF.

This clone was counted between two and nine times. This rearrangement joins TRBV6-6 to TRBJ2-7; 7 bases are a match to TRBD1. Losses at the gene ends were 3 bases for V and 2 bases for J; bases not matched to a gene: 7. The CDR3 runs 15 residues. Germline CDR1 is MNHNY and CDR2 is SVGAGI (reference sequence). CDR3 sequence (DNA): TGTGCCAGCAGTTATACGACAGGGTCCGCCTACGAGCAGTACTTC. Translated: CASSYTTGSAYEQYF.

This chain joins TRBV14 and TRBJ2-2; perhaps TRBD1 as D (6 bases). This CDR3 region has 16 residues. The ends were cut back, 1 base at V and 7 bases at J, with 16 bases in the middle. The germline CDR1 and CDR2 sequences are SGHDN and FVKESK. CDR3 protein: CASSQGWYRAGGELFF. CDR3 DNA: TGTGCCAGCAGCCAAGGATGGTACAGGGCGGGCGGGGAGCTGTTTTTT.

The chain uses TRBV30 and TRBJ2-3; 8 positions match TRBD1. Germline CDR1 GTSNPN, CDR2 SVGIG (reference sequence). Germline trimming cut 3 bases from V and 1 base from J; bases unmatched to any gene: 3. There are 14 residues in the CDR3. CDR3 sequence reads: CAWSIQGGTDTQYF. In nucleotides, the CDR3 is TGTGCCTGGAGCATACAGGGGGGCACAGATACGCAGTATTTT.

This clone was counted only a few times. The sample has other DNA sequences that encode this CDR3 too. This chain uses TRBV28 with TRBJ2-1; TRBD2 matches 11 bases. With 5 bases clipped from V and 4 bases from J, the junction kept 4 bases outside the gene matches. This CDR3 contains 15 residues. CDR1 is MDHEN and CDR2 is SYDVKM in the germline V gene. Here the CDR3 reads CASSPLAGGYNEQFF. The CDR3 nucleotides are TGTGCCAGCAGTCCGTTAGCGGGAGGGTACAATGAGCAGTTCTTC.

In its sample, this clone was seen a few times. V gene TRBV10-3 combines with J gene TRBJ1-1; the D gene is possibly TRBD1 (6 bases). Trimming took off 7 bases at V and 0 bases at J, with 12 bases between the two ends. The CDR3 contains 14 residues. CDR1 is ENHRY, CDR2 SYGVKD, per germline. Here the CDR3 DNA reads TGTGCCATCAAGGCGGACAGTTTGAACACTGAAGCTTTCTTT. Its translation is CAIKADSLNTEAFF.

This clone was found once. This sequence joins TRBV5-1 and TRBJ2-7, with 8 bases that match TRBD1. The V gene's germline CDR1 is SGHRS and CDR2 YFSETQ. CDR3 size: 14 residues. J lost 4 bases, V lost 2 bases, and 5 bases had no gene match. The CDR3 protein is CASSFSGGFYEQYF. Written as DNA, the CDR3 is TGCGCCAGCAGCTTTTCAGGGGGCTTTTACGAGCAGTACTTC.

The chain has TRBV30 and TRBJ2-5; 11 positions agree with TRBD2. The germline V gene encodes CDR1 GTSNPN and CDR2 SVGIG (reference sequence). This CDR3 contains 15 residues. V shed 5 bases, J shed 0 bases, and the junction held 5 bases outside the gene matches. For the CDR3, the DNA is TGTGCCTGGGTTAGCGGGAGGGGGTACCAAGAGACCCAGTACTTC. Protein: CAWVSGRGYQETQYF.